One T cell receptor (beta chain) is described in this entry. Per the authors' pipeline: How many nucleated cells were present was estimated from reference gene primer amplification. Using immunoSEQ multiplex PCR, the repertoire was profiled, and TCRdb retains in-frame clones only, with some absent. Clonal size and the V and J genes are those of that table, whereas D and trimming came from the DNA. This table holds fewer than 200,000 clones, approximately 84% found once. The sample belongs to a study of blood T cell repertoires in COVID-19. Study details: PBMCs, B-cell-depleted T cells, or T cells provided the cDNA or gDNA that made up the material.

The CDR3 contains 15 residues. V was clipped by 4 bases and J by 8 bases; unmatched bases: 9. In germline, CDR1 is SGHKS, CDR2 YYEKEE (reference sequence). Material: peripheral blood. This sequence originates from a woman aged 80 or over with COVID-19, enrolled during active disease. This chain joins TRBV5-5 and TRBJ1-6; 7 nucleotides align to TRBD1. CDR3 amino acids: CASSLLRGPDSPLHF. The CDR3 DNA reads as TGTGCCAGCAGCCTACTTAGGGGGCCGGATTCACCCCTCCACTTT.